This T cell receptor beta chain was recovered during a study of identical twins. Of note for this clonotype: Its antigen is unknown.

Per germline, CDR1 SGHAT and CDR2 FQNNGV. This CDR3 has 15 residues. Trimming stripped 7 bases from V and 2 bases from J, with 18 bases between. A universal primer binding site was introduced by template switching. The final cDNA contained unique molecular identifiers. TCRdb re-called the 5' RACE reads through MiXCR, storing one row per CDR3 protein. The sample lists some 1,600,000 distinct CDR3 sequences; roughly 35% were seen once. Study outcomes and limitations: Twins shared out-of-frame alpha sequences with excess low generation probability. Memory repertoires showed no such pattern, whereas abundant cord blood beta clonotypes carried fewer insertions.

This clonotype was obtained from a newborn girl in good health. V usage is TRBV11-2 and J usage is TRBJ2-7; D ambiguous. The source material was cord blood. The CDR3: CASNSQRPPTYEQYF. The DNA of the CDR3 is TGTGCCAGCAACTCACAGAGGCCACCTACCTACGAGCAGTACTTC.